This T cell receptor (beta chain) was sequenced for a study of CXCR3-negative and CXCR3-positive naive CD8 T cells. Concerning this clonotype: The antigen remains unidentified.

Study observations and caveats: Naive cells that were CXCR3-negative or CXCR3-positive used TRBV-TRBJ genes alike, while memory cells diverged. In both naive subsets diversity was comparably high, whereas memory CD8+ cells showed much lower diversity. Surface CD5 matched across naive subsets, and TRB CDR3 properties served to infer TCR strength.

The CDR3 contains 16 residues. CDR1 and CDR2 (germline): SGHKS, YYEKEE (reference sequence). The authors made the TRB cDNA libraries by 5' RACE using UMI labels. Reprocessing the 5' RACE reads, TCRdb reports a single entry for every CDR3 protein and omits DNA. The sample table sets out tens of thousands of distinct CDR3 sequences. J is TRBJ2-5 and V is TRBV5-5; the TCRdb D gene call, TRBD1, has no DNA to confirm it. Sequencing input: memory CD8+ T cells from blood. This TCR was recovered from a human donor in good health. Some clones in this sample may be carry-over from other donors' samples. The CDR3 protein is CASKGQGALREETQYF.